This is a list of T cell receptor beta chains from one sample in a study of T cell repertoires in cytomegalovirus infection. TCRdb reanalysed the reads using MiXCR and keeps one entry per CDR3 protein. The table shows approximately 250,000 distinct CDR3 sequences, with approximately 22% occurring only once. What was sequenced was CD8+ T cells from PBMCs. The receptors derive from a human donor in good health (CMV status not recorded). Some clones in this sample may be carry-over from other donors' samples. The CDR3 runs from the conserved cysteine through the conserved F or W. D genes are given only for firm matches. The size entry is marked missing in some rows and otherwise reads once, few, many or a size class.

j_call clone_size v_call d_call cdr3_nt cdr3_aa
TRBJ1-1 - TRBV3-1 - TGTGCCAGCAGCCAAGAAGGGAGCATCCCAACCTTGAACACTGAAGCTTTCTTT CASSQEGSIPTLNTEAFF
TRBJ2-2 - TRBV7-9 - TGTGCCAGCAGCCTTCCGGGGGTCGGGGAGCTGTTTTTT CASSLPGVGELFF
TRBJ1-6 many TRBV6-5 - TGTGCCAGCAGTTACTCTCAAGGGGGTTCACCCCTCCACTTT CASSYSQGGSPLHF
TRBJ2-7 - TRBV4-1 TRBD1 TGCGCCAGCAGCCGCCTACTTAGGGGACAGGGGGTTAAGAACGAGCAGTACTTC CASSRLLRGQGVKNEQYF
TRBJ2-1 few TRBV20-1 TRBD2 TGCAGTGCTAGAGATCTAGCGGGGGGGCCAAGAGAGCAGTTCTTC CSARDLAGGPREQFF
TRBJ1-6 many TRBV12-3/TRBV12-4 - TGTGCCAGCAGTTTAATGGGTTCACCCCTCCACTTT CASSLMGSPLHF
TRBJ2-3 many TRBV15 TRBD2 TGTGCCACCAGCGCTACCCTAGCGGGGGGCACAGATACGCAGTATTTT CATSATLAGGTDTQYF
TRBJ2-7 - TRBV7-9 - TGTGCCAGCAGTCGGCAGGCCGGCTACGAGCAGTACTTC CASSRQAGYEQYF
TRBJ1-1 few TRBV28 TRBD1 TGTGCCAGCAGTTCCATTTTCCGGGACAGAATTATGAACACTGAAGCTTTCTTT CASSSIFRDRIMNTEAFF
TRBJ2-5 - TRBV5-4 TRBD2 TGTGCCAGCAGCCAACTAGACGTGACTAGCGAAGAGACCCAGTACTTC CASSQLDVTSEETQYF
TRBJ1-4 - TRBV6-5 TRBD1 TGTGCCAGCAGTCACCGGGACAGGGAAGAAAAACTGTTTTTT CASSHRDREEKLFF
TRBJ1-5 few TRBV15 - TGTGCCACCAGCAGCGGCGGGTGGCCCCAGCATTTT CATSSGGWPQHF
TRBJ2-7 - TRBV3-1 - TGTGCCAGCAGCCAAGACAGGGGAGGGTACGAGCAGTACTTC CASSQDRGGYEQYF
TRBJ1-2 few TRBV28 TRBD1 TGTGCCAGCAGACATCACTCCGGGACAGCTTCAATAGCTAACTATGGCTACACCTTC CASRHHSGTASIANYGYTF
TRBJ2-1 once TRBV7-8 - TGTGCCAGCAGCTTAGGGGGGACGAAATTCTCCTACAATGAGCAGTTCTTC CASSLGGTKFSYNEQFF
TRBJ2-7 - TRBV29-1 - TGCAGCGTATCCGGGGGAGAATACGAGCAGTACTTC CSVSGGEYEQYF
TRBJ2-3 - TRBV14 - TGTGCCAGCAGCCAAGATACAGGGCCCCCAGAGGTCACAGATACGCAGTATTTT CASSQDTGPPEVTDTQYF
TRBJ2-7 few TRBV6-1 - TGTGCCAGCAGTGAAGCGCGCCTATACGAGCAGTACTTC CASSEARLYEQYF
TRBJ1-5 - TRBV19 - TGTGCCAGTAAAGTTTCCGGGCCCTCTCAGCCCCAGCATTTT CASKVSGPSQPQHF
TRBJ2-7 many TRBV2 - TGTGCCAGCAGCCCAGGATACGAGCAGTACTTC CASSPGYEQYF
TRBJ2-1 few TRBV12-3/TRBV12-4 TRBD1 TGTGCCAGCAGTGGGGACAGGTACAATGAGCAGTTCTTC CASSGDRYNEQFF
TRBJ2-7 - TRBV15 - TGTGCCACCAGCAGTTTTGCGGTTTGGGACGGCCCCTACGAGCAGTACTTC CATSSFAVWDGPYEQYF
TRBJ1-5 many TRBV28 - TGTGCCATCCAGTTTCCCGGGTATAATCAGCCCCAGCATTTT CAIQFPGYNQPQHF
TRBJ1-1 few TRBV11-3 - TGTGCCAGCAGCTTAGTGGCCCTCCTAGGGGACACTGAAGCTTTCTTT CASSLVALLGDTEAFF
TRBJ1-1 - TRBV7-2 - TGTGCCAGCAGTTACGCCCGGGCCTACACTGAAGCTTTCTTT CASSYARAYTEAFF
TRBJ1-1 - TRBV4-1 - TGCGCCAGCAGCCAAGAGGGCAGAAACACTGAAGCTTTCTTT CASSQEGRNTEAFF
TRBJ2-1 - TRBV7-9 TRBD1 TGTACCAGCAGCTCGACAGGGAACTCCTACAATGAGCAGTTCTTC CTSSSTGNSYNEQFF
TRBJ2-6 many TRBV7-2 - TGTGCCAGCAGCTTAGGGATGAGTACTTCTCGATCTGGGGCCAACGTCCTGACTTTC CASSLGMSTSRSGANVLTF
TRBJ2-1 few TRBV28 - TGTGCCAGCAGTTTAGGCAGCAATTTATACAATGAGCAGTTCTTC CASSLGSNLYNEQFF
TRBJ2-1 - TRBV20-1 - TGCAGTGGATGGGAAAATGAGCAGTTCTTC CSGWENEQFF
TRBJ2-7 - TRBV19 TRBD1 TGTGCCAGTAGTCTACCGGACAGGACCCAGGGGCAGTACTTC CASSLPDRTQGQYF
TRBJ2-7 - TRBV24-1 - TGTGCCACCAGTGAAAAGGCAGCCTACGAGCAGTACTTC CATSEKAAYEQYF
TRBJ2-7 few TRBV28 TRBD2 TGTGCCAGCAGTCTACTAGCGGGACCTTCCTACGAGCAGTACTTC CASSLLAGPSYEQYF
TRBJ2-7 few TRBV15 - TGTGCCACCAGCAAAGACTTATCCTACGAGCAGTACTTC CATSKDLSYEQYF
TRBJ2-5 - TRBV29-1 TRBD2 TGCAGCGTGGACGGAGATAGCGGGGGCAGGGGAGAGACCCAGTACTTC CSVDGDSGGRGETQYF
TRBJ1-1 few TRBV12-3/TRBV12-4 - TGTGCCAGCAGTTCCACAGGGTTGGGCACTGAAGCTTTCTTT CASSSTGLGTEAFF
TRBJ1-1 few TRBV5-6 - TGTGCCAGCAGCCCAGCGGGGTGGGGAGTCGCTGAAGCTTTCTTT CASSPAGWGVAEAFF
TRBJ1-2 many TRBV7-2 - TGTGCCAGCAGCTTGGGGGGGCTAGGCTATGGCTACACCTTC CASSLGGLGYGYTF